This T cell receptor beta chain is drawn from a study of T cells in Graves' hyperthyroidism and ophthalmopathy. This clonotype has a count of ten or more. The V gene lost 3 bases and the J gene lost 0 bases, with 14 bases spanning the gap. This CDR3 comprises 15 residues. Germline CDR1 is DFQATT and CDR2 is SNEGSKA (reference sequence). TCR beta CDR3 regions were amplified from RNA. A first-round RT-PCR of the TCR CDR3 used the HTBI primer set. TCRdb itself ran the multiplex PCR reads through MiXCR, one entry per CDR3 protein. The table lists 700,000 to 850,000 distinct CDR3 sequences, roughly a third of them singletons.

The sequence came from a woman in her thirties or forties with Graves' hyperthyroidism. Specimen: blood. This sequence joins TRBV20-1 and TRBJ1-1; the D is unclear. The DNA for the CDR3 is TGCAGTGCTAGGGAGGACGGTGACATGAACACTGAAGCTTTCTTT. This gives the protein CSAREDGDMNTEAFF.